The clone carrying this T cell receptor beta chain was counted only a few times. The data originate from a study of cytomegalovirus exposure and HLA in healthy donors. Germline V CDR1 and CDR2: GTSNPN, SVGIG (reference sequence). The CDR3 runs to 14 residues. V was shortened by 3 bases and J by 2 bases, with 14 bases between the two germline ends. The PCR had 60 Vbeta and 13 Jbeta primers. Measured with immunoSEQ multiplex PCR; TCRdb has only the in-frame clones, and not every one. The data hold about 100,000 clones, with more than 65% observed a single time. Healthy bone marrow donors made up the cohort.

The receptor was isolated from a young woman in good health and CMV-seropositive. The V and J genes are TRBV30 and TRBJ2-7; D is uncertain. The sample was PBMCs. The CDR3 region is CAWSYSSLTYEQYF. The CDR3 DNA reads as TGTGCCTGGAGCTACAGCTCCCTGACCTACGAGCAGTACTTC. The full variable domain, with the rest looked up from reference TRBV30 and TRBJ2-7, is SQTIHQWPATLVQPVGSPLSLECTVEGTSNPNLYWYRQAAGRGLQLLFYSVGIGQISSEVPQNLSASRPQDRQFILSSKKLLLSDSGFYLCAWSYSSLTYEQYFGPGTRLTVT.